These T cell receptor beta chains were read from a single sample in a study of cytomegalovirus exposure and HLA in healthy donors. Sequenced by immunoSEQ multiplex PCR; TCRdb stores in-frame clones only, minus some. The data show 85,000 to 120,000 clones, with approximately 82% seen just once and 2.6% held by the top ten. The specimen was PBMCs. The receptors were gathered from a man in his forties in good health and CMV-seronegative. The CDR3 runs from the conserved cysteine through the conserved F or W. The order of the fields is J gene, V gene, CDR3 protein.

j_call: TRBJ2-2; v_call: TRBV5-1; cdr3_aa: CASSLGQGSGELFF
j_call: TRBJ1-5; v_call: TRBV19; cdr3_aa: CASSRTSDSSNQPQHF
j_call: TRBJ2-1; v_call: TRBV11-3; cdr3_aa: CASSLTGSYNEQFF
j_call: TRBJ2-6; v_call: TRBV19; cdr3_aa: CASSIGDNSGANVLTF
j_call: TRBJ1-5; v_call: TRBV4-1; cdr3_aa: CASSQDRLDQPQHF
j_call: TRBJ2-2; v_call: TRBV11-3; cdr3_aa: CASSPPLAGVGNTGELFF
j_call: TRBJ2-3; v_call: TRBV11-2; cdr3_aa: CASSLGGTVTDTQYF
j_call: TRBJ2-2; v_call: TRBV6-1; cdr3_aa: CASSETAGGNSGELFF
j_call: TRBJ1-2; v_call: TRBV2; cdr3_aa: CASSDRGSDGYTF
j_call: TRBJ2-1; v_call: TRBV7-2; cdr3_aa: CASSDPGLAGVGSYNEQFF
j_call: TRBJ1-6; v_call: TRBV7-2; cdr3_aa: CASSLQGADNSPLHF
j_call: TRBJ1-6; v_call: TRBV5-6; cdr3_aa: CASSVVTAENNSPLHF
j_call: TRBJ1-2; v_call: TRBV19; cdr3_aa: CASSIGDSPFYGYTF
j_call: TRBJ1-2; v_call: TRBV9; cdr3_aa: CASSATDSLRGYTF
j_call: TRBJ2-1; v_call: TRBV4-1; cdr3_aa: CASSPPPGTSGGITFF
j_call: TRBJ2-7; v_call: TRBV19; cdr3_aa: CATQTDSSHEQYF
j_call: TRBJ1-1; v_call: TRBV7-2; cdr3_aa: CASSLHPWGGAAWNTEAFF
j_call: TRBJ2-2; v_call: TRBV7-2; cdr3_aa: CASSLAGAANTGELFF
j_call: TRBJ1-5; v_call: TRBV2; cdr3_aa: CASSGDRVSGQPQHF
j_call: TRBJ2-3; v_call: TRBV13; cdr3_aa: CASSQLAGPTDTQYF
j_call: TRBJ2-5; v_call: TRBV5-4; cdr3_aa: CASSSNRGAETQYF
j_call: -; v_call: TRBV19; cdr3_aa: CASSSGYEQYF
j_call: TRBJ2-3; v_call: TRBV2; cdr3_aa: CASTLGQGVTDTQYF
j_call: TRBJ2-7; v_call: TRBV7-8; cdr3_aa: CASSPTGGLYEQYF
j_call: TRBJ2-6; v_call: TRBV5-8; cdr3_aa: CASSARDSGANVLTF
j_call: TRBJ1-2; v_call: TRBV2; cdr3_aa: CATQPGEMYYGYTF
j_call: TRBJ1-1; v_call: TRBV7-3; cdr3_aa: CASSLQGGASTEAFF
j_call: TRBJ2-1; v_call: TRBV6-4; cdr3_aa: CASSDRTSGGTEQFF
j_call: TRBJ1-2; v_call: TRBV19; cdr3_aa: CASSFRHGYGYTF
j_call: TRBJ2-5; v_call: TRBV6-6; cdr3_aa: CASSSGDRIQETQYF
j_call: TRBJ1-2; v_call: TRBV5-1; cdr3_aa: CASSARTGTYGYTF
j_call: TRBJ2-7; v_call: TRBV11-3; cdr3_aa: CASSSGGLSYEQYF
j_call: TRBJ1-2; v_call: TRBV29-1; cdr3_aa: CSGGQGALGTGYGYTF
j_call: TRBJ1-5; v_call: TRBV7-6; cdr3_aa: CASSLEQSNQPQHF
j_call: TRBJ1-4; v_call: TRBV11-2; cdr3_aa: CASSLDRTGGKLFF
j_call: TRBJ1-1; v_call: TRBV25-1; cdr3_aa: CASSDRVVTEAFF
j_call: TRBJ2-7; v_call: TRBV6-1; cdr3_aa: CASSPSGGPSYEQYF
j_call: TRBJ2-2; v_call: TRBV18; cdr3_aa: CASSELGADTGELFF
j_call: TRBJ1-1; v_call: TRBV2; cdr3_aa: CASSIQGEETEAFF
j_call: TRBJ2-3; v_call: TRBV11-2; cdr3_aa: CASSLDRGRGIGDTQYF
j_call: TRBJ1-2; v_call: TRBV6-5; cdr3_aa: CASSYTGQGYTF
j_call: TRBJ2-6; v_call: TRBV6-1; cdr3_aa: CASRAHSGANVLTF
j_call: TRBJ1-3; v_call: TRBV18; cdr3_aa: CASSPADTIYF
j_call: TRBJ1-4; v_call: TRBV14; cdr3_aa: CASSQRTGGREKLFF
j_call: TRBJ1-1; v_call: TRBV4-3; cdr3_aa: CASSQDGEGRRAEAFF
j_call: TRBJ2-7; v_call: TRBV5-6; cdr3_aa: CASSYSGEQYF
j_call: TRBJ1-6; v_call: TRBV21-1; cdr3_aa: CASSGRPGQRNNSPLHF
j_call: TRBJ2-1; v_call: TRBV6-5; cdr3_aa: CASSPRVPTTNEQFF
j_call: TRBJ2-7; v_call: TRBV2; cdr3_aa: CASRSRGIYSYEQYF
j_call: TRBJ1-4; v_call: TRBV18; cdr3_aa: CASSPLRRGSLGNEKLFF
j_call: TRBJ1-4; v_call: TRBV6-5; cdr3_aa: CASSPQDGEKLFF
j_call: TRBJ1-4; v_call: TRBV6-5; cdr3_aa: CASSPPRGANEKLFF
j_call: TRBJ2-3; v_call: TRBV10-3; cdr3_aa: CAIGLAEVFTDTQYF
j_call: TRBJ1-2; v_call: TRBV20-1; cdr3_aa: CSVGQLYGYTF
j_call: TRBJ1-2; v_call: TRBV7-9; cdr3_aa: CASSSNQANSGYTF
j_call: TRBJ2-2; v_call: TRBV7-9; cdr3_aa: CASTRGDLNTGELFF
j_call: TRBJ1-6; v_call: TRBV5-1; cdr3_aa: CASSPTGDPPSPLHF
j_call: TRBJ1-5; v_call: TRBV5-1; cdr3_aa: CASSLGEEGQPQHF
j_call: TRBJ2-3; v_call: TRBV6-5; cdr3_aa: CASSYARQGADTQYF
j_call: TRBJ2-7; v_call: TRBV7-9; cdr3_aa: CASTYRDSSYEQYF